The 24 T cell receptor beta chains presented below share a single source sample, sequenced in a study of T cells in Graves' hyperthyroidism and ophthalmopathy. TCR beta CDR3 region amplification was performed from RNA transcripts. In the first-round RT-PCR of the TCR CDR3, the HTBI primer set was used. TCRdb used MiXCR to reprocess the multiplex PCR reads, holding one entry per CDR3 protein. Here the sample spans around 300,000 distinct CDR3 sequences, roughly 19% being singletons. Specimen: blood. Receptors originate from a man aged 45 to 65 with Graves' ophthalmopathy.

The chain employs TRBV24-1 and TRBJ2-1, with a tentative D call TRBD2 (5 bases). Germline V gene data show CDR1 as KGHDR and CDR2 as SFDVKD. Trimming removed 9 bases at V and 7 bases at J, with 21 bases between. The CDR3 length is 15 residues. The CDR3 nucleotides read TGTGCCACCCCGGGGATGGGCGGCTTAGCGAATGAGCAGTTCTTC. Translation: CATPGMGGLANEQFF.

This clonotype was counted at least ten times. The CDR3 coding sequence is TGCAGTGCGAATAGTAACAGGGCTATTAACTATGGCTACACCTTC. Its translation: CSANSNRAINYGYTF. V is TRBV20-1 and J is TRBJ1-2; weak D call: TRBD1 (6 bases). V was shortened by 6 bases and J by 1 base, with 18 bases between the two germline ends. The CDR3 totals 15 residues. Germline CDR1 and CDR2: DFQATT and SNEGSKA (reference sequence).

This clonotype was detected only a few times. DNA for the CDR3: TGTGCCATCAGCCGGACAGGGGGCTACGAGCAGTACTTC. Translated: CAISRTGGYEQYF. The chain carries TRBV10-3 and TRBJ2-7, with TRBD1 matching 10 bases. The trim removed 6 bases at V and 3 bases at J, leaving 2 bases unmatched. CDR3 size: 13 residues. The germline V gene has CDR1 ENHRY and CDR2 SYGVKD.

This clonotype was observed a few times. The genes are TRBV5-1 and TRBJ2-5, with TRBD1 identical over 11 bases. CDR3 length: 14 amino acids. The germline V gene has CDR1 SGHRS and CDR2 YFSETQ. Trimming removed 6 bases from V and 4 bases from J; junction bases left unmatched: 5. The CDR3, as DNA: TGCGCCAGCATGGACAGGGGGCACGGAGAGACCCAGTACTTC. Translation: CASMDRGHGETQYF.

This clonotype was seen more than once but under ten times. The V gene is TRBV6-1, the J gene TRBJ2-7, with D unclear. Per the germline V gene, CDR1 is MNHNS and CDR2 is SASEGT. The CDR3 is 9 residues long. Trimming pared 6 bases from V and 3 bases from J, leaving 0 bases between. CDR3 sequence: CASSYEQYF. In nucleotides, the CDR3 is TGTGCCAGCAGCTACGAGCAGTACTTC.

The chain has TRBV24-1 and TRBJ2-2, with 7 bases identical to TRBD2. The CDR3 is made up of 14 amino acids. Germline CDR1 KGHDR, CDR2 SFDVKD. V trimming: 4 bases; J trimming: 5 bases; junction bases outside the gene matches: 3. The CDR3 DNA sequence: TGTGCCACCAGTGACGCGGGGGAAACCGGGGAGCTGTTTTTT. Protein: CATSDAGETGELFF.

This clonotype showed up many times. J is TRBJ2-1 and V is TRBV5-1; D gene uncertain. Trimming took off 0 bases at V and 8 bases at J, with 18 bases between the two ends. Germline V gene lookup returns CDR1 SGHRS and CDR2 YFSETQ. CDR3 length: 16 amino acids. CDR3 loop: CASSLAGNPGLDEQFF. CDR3 in DNA: TGCGCCAGCAGCTTGGCGGGCAACCCAGGCTTGGATGAGCAGTTCTTC.

This clonotype has a handful of counts. This chain connects TRBV10-1 to TRBJ2-7; D remains ambiguous. V was pared by 8 bases and J by 6 bases, with 8 bases between. This CDR3 region has 10 residues. CDR1 and CDR2 (germline): WNHNN, SYGVQD (reference sequence). The CDR3 DNA follows: TGCGCCAGCCCCTCGCGCGAGCAGTACTTC. This sequence encodes CASPSREQYF.

The rearrangement links TRBV6-1 to TRBJ1-5; 7 positions match TRBD1. The J segment lost 3 bases and the V segment lost 5 bases, leaving 7 bases of the junction unmatched. The germline gives CDR1 MNHNS, CDR2 SASEGT. There are 15 residues in the CDR3. Here the CDR3 DNA reads TGTGCCAGCAGTTCTAGACAGGGACTCAATCAGCCCCAGCATTTT. This gives the protein CASSSRQGLNQPQHF.

There are many counts of this clonotype. This chain links TRBV6-6 with TRBJ2-7; 15 bases fit TRBD2. V lost 3 bases, J lost 2 bases, and 11 bases stayed unmatched. The CDR3 length is 19 residues. The V gene's germline CDR1 is MNHNY and CDR2 SVGAGI (reference sequence). The CDR3 coding sequence is TGTGCCAGCAGTTATCGACGGACTAGCGGGAGGGCCTTAACCTACGAGCAGTACTTC. Translation gives CASSYRRTSGRALTYEQYF.

This clonotype was counted many times. The CDR3 DNA follows: TGTGCCAGCAGCTTATGGGGGAAAGAGACCCAGTACTTC. This translates into CASSLWGKETQYF. J is TRBJ2-5 and V is TRBV11-2; perhaps D is TRBD1 or TRBD2 (5 bases each). Germline V gene lookup returns CDR1 SGHAT and CDR2 FQNNGV. This CDR3 is built from 13 residues. The V end lost 2 bases, the J end lost 3 bases, and 7 bases lay between the germline ends.

This clonotype was seen a few times. The V and J genes are TRBV20-1 and TRBJ1-1, with 7 bases identical to TRBD1. Germline V gene sequence: CDR1 DFQATT, CDR2 SNEGSKA (reference sequence). The CDR3 sequence is 14 residues long. The J segment lost 4 bases and the V segment lost 3 bases, leaving 8 bases of the junction unmatched. CDR3 bases: TGCAGTGCTAGTAAAGGGGGCGCGGGCACTGAAGCTTTCTTT. Translation: CSASKGGAGTEAFF.

The rearrangement uses TRBV7-9 and TRBJ2-7; 9 nucleotides match TRBD1. CDR1 and CDR2 (germline): SEHNR, FQNEAQ (reference sequence). This CDR3 is 14 amino acids long. The ends lost 4 bases at V and 5 bases at J; junction bases unmatched: 6. CDR3 nucleotides: TGTGCCAGCAGCTCAGACAGGGGGTCCCACGAGCAGTACTTC. Translating gives CASSSDRGSHEQYF.

This clonotype has a count of ten or more. The rearrangement joins TRBV7-2 to TRBJ2-5; 9 bases are shared with TRBD1. The CDR3 contains 16 residues. In germline, CDR1 is SGHTA, CDR2 FQGNSA. The V gene end was trimmed by 5 bases and the J gene end by 1 base; junction bases not matched to a gene: 8. The CDR3 sequence: CASSPQGARGQETQYF. The DNA of the CDR3 is TGTGCCAGCAGCCCACAGGGGGCGAGGGGCCAAGAGACCCAGTACTTC.

This clonotype was counted many times. CDR3 bases: TGTGCCAGCATATCTAGCGGGAGTAATGAGCAGTTCTTC. Translating gives CASISSGSNEQFF. The rearrangement joins TRBV7-9 to TRBJ2-1; TRBD2 matches at 10 bases. CDR1 and CDR2 from the germline V gene are SEHNR and FQNEAQ (reference sequence). The ends lost 7 bases at V and 7 bases at J; junction bases unmatched: 4. The CDR3 loop spans 13 amino acids.

This clonotype appeared many times. The chain uses TRBV11-2 and TRBJ1-5, with 9 positions matching TRBD1. Per germline, CDR1 SGHAT and CDR2 FQNNGV. The CDR3 is 15 residues long. V dropped 5 bases and J dropped 3; count of bases not matched to a gene: 5. In DNA, the CDR3 is TGTGCCAGCAGCCTGGGACAGGGCGACAATCAGCCCCAGCATTTT. This encodes CASSLGQGDNQPQHF. Combining the CDR3 with reference TRBV11-2 and TRBJ1-5 gives the whole variable domain EAGVAQSPRYKIIEKRQSVAFWCNPISGHATLYWYQQILGQGPKLLIQFQNNGVVDDSQLPKDRFSAERLKGVDSTLKIQPAKLEDSAVYLCASSLGQGDNQPQHFGDGTRLSIL.

This clonotype was recorded at least ten times. The chain employs TRBV18 and TRBJ2-1; TRBD2 agrees at 9 bases. V lost 4 bases to trimming and J lost 3 bases; unmatched junction nucleotides: 7. Per the germline V gene, CDR1 is KGHSH and CDR2 is LQKENI. The CDR3 loop spans 16 amino acids. The CDR3 DNA reads TGTGCCAGCTCACGGATCCTAGCGGGAAACTACAATGAGCAGTTCTTC. Translating it yields CASSRILAGNYNEQFF.

This clonotype has ten or more counts. This sequence joins TRBV5-1 and TRBJ1-5; 7 bases line up with TRBD1. The ends lost 0 bases at V and 6 bases at J; junction bases unmatched: 0. There are 13 residues in the CDR3. Germline CDR1 reads SGHRS; CDR2 reads YFSETQ. The CDR3 coding sequence is TGCGCCAGCAGCTTGGGACAGGGTCAGCCCCAGCATTTT. Protein sequence: CASSLGQGQPQHF.

The sample holds a few counts of this clonotype. The chain is built from TRBV5-1 and TRBJ2-5, with 7 bases aligning to TRBD1. The V gene end was trimmed by 2 bases and the J gene end by 3 bases; junction bases not matched to a gene: 4. The CDR3 has 14 residues. The germline V gene encodes CDR1 SGHRS and CDR2 YFSETQ. CDR3 residues: CASSFRDSKETQYF. As DNA, the CDR3 is TGCGCCAGCAGCTTCCGGGACAGCAAAGAGACCCAGTACTTC.

This clonotype has just a few counts. The chain couples TRBV7-9 to TRBJ2-7; D is ambiguous. V lost 5 bases, J lost 2 bases, and 13 bases lay in between. There are 14 residues in the CDR3. In germline, CDR1 is SEHNR, CDR2 FQNEAQ (reference sequence). CDR3 nucleotides: TGTGCCAGCAGCGCCCGAAAGGGTACCTACGAGCAGTACTTC. Translating it yields CASSARKGTYEQYF.

This clonotype was found a few times. The chain joins TRBV6-1 to TRBJ1-6; TRBD1 is a possible D gene (5 bases). The CDR3 spans 14 residues. V was clipped by 2 bases and J by 5 bases, with 7 bases between them. The V gene's germline CDR1 is MNHNS and CDR2 SASEGT. The CDR3 DNA reads as TGTGCCAGCAGTGAATGGGGGGATAATTCACCCCTCCACTTT. It codes for CASSEWGDNSPLHF.

This clonotype came up many times. V gene TRBV5-1 combines with J gene TRBJ1-2, with 8 bases aligning to TRBD1. CDR1 SGHRS and CDR2 YFSETQ come from the germline V gene. Trimming at V came to 3 bases and at J to 0 bases, leaving 4 bases not matched to a gene. This CDR3 comprises 15 residues. Here the CDR3 DNA reads TGCGCCAGCAGCTCCCGGGGACAGGCTAACTATGGCTACACCTTC. Translated: CASSSRGQANYGYTF.

This clonotype was seen many times. This chain connects TRBV11-1 to TRBJ2-3; 7 bases match TRBD1. Germline assignment: CDR1 SGHAT and CDR2 FQDESV (reference sequence). V shed 0 bases, J shed 9 bases, and the junction held 3 bases outside the gene matches. The CDR3 extends over 13 amino acids. The CDR3 nucleotides read TGTGCCAGCAGCTTAGCGACAGGGACGACGCAGTATTTT. This gives the protein CASSLATGTTQYF.

J is TRBJ2-7 and V is TRBV6-1; 7 positions agree with TRBD2. The V gene's germline CDR1 is MNHNS and CDR2 SASEGT. CDR3 size: 14 residues. V lost 5 bases, J lost 0 bases, and 4 bases stayed unmatched. The CDR3 DNA reads as TGTGCCAGCAGTACTAGCGTAAGCTCCTACGAGCAGTACTTC. It translates to CASSTSVSSYEQYF.